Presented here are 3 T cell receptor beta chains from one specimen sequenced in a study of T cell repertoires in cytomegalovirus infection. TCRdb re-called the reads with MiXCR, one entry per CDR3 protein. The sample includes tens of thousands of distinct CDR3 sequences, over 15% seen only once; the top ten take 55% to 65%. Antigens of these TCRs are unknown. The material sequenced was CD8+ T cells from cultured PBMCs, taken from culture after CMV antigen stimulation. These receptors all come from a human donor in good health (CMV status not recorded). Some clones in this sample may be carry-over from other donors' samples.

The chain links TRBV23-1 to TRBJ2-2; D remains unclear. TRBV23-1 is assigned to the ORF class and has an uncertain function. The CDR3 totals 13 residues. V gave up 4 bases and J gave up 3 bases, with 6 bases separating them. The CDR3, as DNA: TGCGCCAGCAGTCCTCTATACACCGGGGAGCTGTTTTTT. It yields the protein CASSPLYTGELFF.

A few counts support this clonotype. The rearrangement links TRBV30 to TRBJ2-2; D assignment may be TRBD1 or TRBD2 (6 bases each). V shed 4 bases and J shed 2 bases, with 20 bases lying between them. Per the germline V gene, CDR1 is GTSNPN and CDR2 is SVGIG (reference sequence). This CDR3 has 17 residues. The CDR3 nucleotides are TGTGCCTGGACTTCAAGGGGGGTCAAAGTAAACACCGGGGAGCTGTTTTTT. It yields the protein CAWTSRGVKVNTGELFF. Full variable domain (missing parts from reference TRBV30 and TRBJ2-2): SQTIHQWPATLVQPVGSPLSLECTVEGTSNPNLYWYRQAAGRGLQLLFYSVGIGQISSEVPQNLSASRPQDRQFILSSKKLLLSDSGFYLCAWTSRGVKVNTGELFFGEGSRLTVL.

The CDR3: CASSQDGETFLGYTF. The DNA of the CDR3 is TGCGCCAGCAGCCAAGATGGAGAAACCTTTCTTGGCTACACCTTC. This chain links TRBV4-3 with TRBJ1-2; no reliable D call. Per the germline V gene, CDR1 is LGHNA and CDR2 is YSLEER. This CDR3 has 15 residues. V dropped 0 bases and J dropped 7 bases, with 15 bases sitting between them.